Presented here are 27 T cell receptor beta chains from one specimen sequenced in a study of blood T cell repertoires in COVID-19. The assay was immunoSEQ multiplex PCR, and TCRdb's table has in-frame clones only and misses some. The table has 130,000 to 150,000 clones, roughly 90% seen once; the top ten hold 2.3%. The sample taken for sequencing was peripheral blood. These receptors were obtained from a human donor in a cohort sampled during active COVID-19.

This sequence joins TRBV19 and TRBJ1-3; D is unresolved. Trimming stripped 2 bases from V and 0 bases from J, with 17 bases between. In germline, CDR1 is LNHDA, CDR2 SQIVND (reference sequence). CDR3 length: 18 residues. CDR3 coding DNA: TGTGCCAGTAGTATAATGGGAGGACGTGTGAGCTCTGGAAACACCATATATTTT. Amino acid sequence: CASSIMGGRVSSGNTIYF.

The chain recombines TRBV7-3 with TRBJ2-3; tentatively, D is TRBD2 (6 bases). Trimming removed 5 bases at V and 2 bases at J, with 17 bases between. The CDR3 extends over 16 amino acids. Germline assignment: CDR1 SGHTA and CDR2 FQGTGA. The CDR3 DNA follows: TGTGCCAGCAGCCCGCTCGGGGGAGCAATCACAGATACGCAGTATTTT. This gives the protein CASSPLGGAITDTQYF.

The rearrangement links TRBV28 to TRBJ2-7; 7 bases agree with TRBD2. Per germline, CDR1 MDHEN and CDR2 SYDVKM. The CDR3 loop spans 14 amino acids. Germline trimming cut 6 bases from V and 5 bases from J; bases unmatched to any gene: 10. This CDR3 reads CASRPAGEIHEQYF. CDR3 DNA sequence: TGTGCCAGCAGGCCGGCGGGAGAGATCCACGAGCAGTACTTC.

V gene TRBV7-3 combines with J gene TRBJ1-6; 8 bases match TRBD1. Germline trimming cut 5 bases from V and 8 bases from J; bases unmatched to any gene: 5. The length of the CDR3 is 14 residues. Germline V gene data show CDR1 as SGHTA and CDR2 as FQGTGA. The CDR3 DNA follows: TGTGCCAGCAGCCAAGGACAGGGCTATTCACCCCTCCACTTT. This translates into CASSQGQGYSPLHF.

This clone showed up just a few times. The chain carries TRBV7-8 and TRBJ2-7; 9 bases are shared with TRBD2. V shed 1 base and J 5 bases; nucleotides not matched to a gene: 12. Germline CDR1 is SGHVS and CDR2 is FQNEAQ. The CDR3 loop spans 17 amino acids. The CDR3 bases are TGTGCCAGCAGCTTAGTACTAGCGGGCGGTGCCCCTCACGAGCAGTACTTC. Translation: CASSLVLAGGAPHEQYF.

V is TRBV15 and J is TRBJ2-3, with 7 bases identical to TRBD2. The V segment lost 0 bases and the J segment 5 bases; nucleotides outside the gene matches: 8. The CDR3 runs to 16 residues. Per the germline V gene, CDR1 is LNHNV and CDR2 is YYDKDF (reference sequence). This CDR3 is CATSRDAAGRGDTQYF. Here the CDR3 DNA reads TGTGCCACCAGCAGAGATGCAGCGGGGAGGGGAGATACGCAGTATTTT.

The rearrangement links TRBV28 to TRBJ2-2, with D tentatively TRBD2 (6 bases). Trimming removed 10 bases from V and 3 bases from J, with 18 bases in between. The CDR3 consists of 15 residues. Germline V CDR1 and CDR2: MDHEN, SYDVKM. CDR3: CATVASGTYTGELFF. As DNA, the CDR3 is TGTGCCACCGTAGCGTCCGGGACTTACACCGGGGAGCTGTTTTTT.

This chain links TRBV3-1 (or the pseudogene TRBV3-2) with TRBJ2-7, with D maybe TRBD1 (6 bases). The V end was cut by 8 bases, the J end by 4 bases, with 24 bases between. Germline loops: CDR1 LGHDT, CDR2 YNNKEL (reference sequence). This CDR3 is 16 amino acids long. The CDR3 sequence: CASPHPGVFKRYEQYF. The CDR3 DNA reads as TGTGCCAGCCCCCACCCAGGGGTGTTTAAGAGGTACGAGCAGTACTTC.

The chain uses TRBV18 and TRBJ2-5; D remains unclear. V was clipped by 5 bases and J by 5 bases, with 15 bases between them. The CDR3 totals 14 residues. From germline, CDR1 is KGHSH and CDR2 LQKENI. For the CDR3, the DNA is TGTGCCAGCTCATTGGGCCCAAACGTCGAGACCCAGTACTTC. It encodes CASSLGPNVETQYF.

The chain employs TRBV2 and TRBJ2-7; a possible D gene is TRBD1 (6 bases). This CDR3 comprises 16 residues. Germline loops: CDR1 SNHLY, CDR2 FYNNEI. Trimming left V 5 bases short and J 2 bases short, with 19 bases between. The CDR3, as DNA: TGTGCCAGCAGTCGCGAAGCCCCGACAGGTCCCTACGAGCAGTACTTC. Amino acids: CASSREAPTGPYEQYF.

The chain combines TRBV3-1 (or the pseudogene TRBV3-2) with TRBJ2-1, with a possible D match to TRBD2 (5 bases). CDR1 LGHDT and CDR2 YNNKEL come from the germline V gene (reference sequence). The CDR3 contains 20 residues. The V end lost 1 base, the J end lost 2 bases, and 24 bases lay between the germline ends. CDR3 in amino acids: CASSQVFGESERTTYNEQFF. Here the CDR3 DNA reads TGTGCCAGCAGCCAAGTGTTCGGGGAGTCGGAGCGGACCACCTACAATGAGCAGTTCTTC.

V gene TRBV30 combines with J gene TRBJ2-7; 9 nucleotides align to TRBD2. CDR3 length: 13 amino acids. Unmatched junction bases numbered 5, after V lost 5 bases and J lost 3 bases. In germline, CDR1 is GTSNPN, CDR2 SVGIG (reference sequence). Here the CDR3 reads CAWSSGTNYEQYF. CDR3 DNA sequence: TGTGCCTGGTCTAGCGGGACGAACTACGAGCAGTACTTC. Full variable domain (remainder filled in from reference TRBV30 and TRBJ2-7): SQTIHQWPATLVQPVGSPLSLECTVEGTSNPNLYWYRQAAGRGLQLLFYSVGIGQISSEVPQNLSASRPQDRQFILSSKKLLLSDSGFYLCAWSSGTNYEQYFGPGTRLTVT.

The chain uses TRBV20-1 and TRBJ2-7; D gene ambiguous. The CDR3 is 11 amino acids. Between the trimmed V and J ends, which lost 3 bases and 4 bases, there was a span of 7 bases. Germline-derived CDR1 and CDR2 are DFQATT and SNEGSKA (reference sequence). The CDR3 spells CSARRTYEQYF. The CDR3 coding sequence is TGCAGTGCTAGGCGAACTTACGAGCAGTACTTC.

V is TRBV27 and J is TRBJ2-3; a weak D match, TRBD2 (7 bases). Germline V gene lookup returns CDR1 MNHEY and CDR2 SMNVEV (reference sequence). This CDR3 is built from 16 residues. Trimming took off 7 bases at V and 4 bases at J, with 21 bases between the two ends. The CDR3 nucleotides are TGTGCCAGCACCCGATCGGGGGGCGACCCACCAGATACGCAGTATTTT. This translates into CASTRSGGDPPDTQYF.

This clone was found once. This chain connects TRBV7-2 to TRBJ2-7, with D maybe TRBD2 (5 bases). The ends were cut back, 0 bases at V and 4 bases at J, with 10 bases in the middle. The CDR3 has 14 amino acids. Germline V gene data show CDR1 as SGHTA and CDR2 as FQGNSA. The CDR3 nucleotides are TGTGCCAGCAGCTTAGCGGGAGTACGGTACGAGCAGTACTTC. The encoded protein is CASSLAGVRYEQYF.

The V and J genes are TRBV19 and TRBJ1-2; 8 bases fit TRBD1. The CDR3 is 16 residues long. Germline CDR1 is LNHDA and CDR2 is SQIVND (reference sequence). Trimming removed 5 bases from V and 6 bases from J; junction bases left unmatched: 14. The CDR3 nucleotides are TGTGCCAGTAGTCTACTTACCACAGGGGGTCTAGATGGCTACACCTTC. Translation gives CASSLLTTGGLDGYTF.

This rearrangement joins TRBV28 to TRBJ2-5; 9 nucleotides match TRBD2. Germline trimming cut 5 bases from V and 5 bases from J; bases unmatched to any gene: 15. CDR1 MDHEN and CDR2 SYDVKM come from the germline V gene. This CDR3 comprises 17 residues. This CDR3 is CASSPPALGLAWETQYF. CDR3 DNA sequence: TGTGCCAGCAGTCCCCCCGCCCTCGGACTAGCGTGGGAGACCCAGTACTTC.

The V call is TRBV4-3, the J call TRBJ2-2; tentatively, D is TRBD2 (7 bases). V lost 1 base, J lost 3 bases, and 9 bases lay in between. CDR1 and CDR2 (germline): LGHNA, YSLEER. The CDR3 covers 15 residues. The CDR3 nucleotides are TGCGCCAGCAGCCAAGTAGGGGGGGACACCGGGGAGCTGTTTTTT. Its translation: CASSQVGGDTGELFF.

V is TRBV7-9 and J is TRBJ1-2; 9 nucleotides line up with TRBD1. This CDR3 is built from 15 residues. The V gene's germline CDR1 is SEHNR and CDR2 FQNEAQ (reference sequence). V was clipped by 1 base and J by 5 bases; unmatched bases: 5. In DNA, the CDR3 is TGTGCCAGCAGCTTAGGCGGACAGGGGATGTATGGCTACACCTTC. Its protein is CASSLGGQGMYGYTF.

This clone has a handful of counts. The chain recombines TRBV9 with TRBJ2-1; the match to TRBD2 covers 13 bases. Germline V lookup: CDR1 SGDLS, CDR2 YYNGEE. The junction had 6 bases not matched to a gene; V was cut back by 4 bases and J by 8 bases. The CDR3 length is 15 residues. CDR3 loop: CASSPLAGGMDEQFF. The CDR3 DNA follows: TGTGCCAGCAGCCCACTAGCGGGAGGGATGGATGAGCAGTTCTTC.

The rearrangement uses TRBV4-3 and TRBJ1-5; no clear D. Germline CDR1 LGHNA, CDR2 YSLEER. CDR3 length: 15 amino acids. The V gene lost 0 bases and the J gene lost 5 bases, with 11 bases spanning the gap. The CDR3 here is CASSQDVGSHQPQHF. CDR3 sequence (DNA): TGCGCCAGCAGCCAAGACGTCGGGTCCCATCAGCCCCAGCATTTT.

Only one count was recorded for this clone. This chain joins TRBV2 and TRBJ2-1; 11 bases fit TRBD1. The CDR3 has 14 amino acids. Germline V gene data show CDR1 as SNHLY and CDR2 as FYNNEI. The junction had 6 bases not matched to a gene; V was cut back by 5 bases and J by 9 bases. CDR3 sequence reads: CASSPRTGGGEQFF. In DNA form, the CDR3 reads TGTGCCAGCAGTCCTAGGACAGGGGGCGGTGAGCAGTTCTTC. Full variable domain (remainder filled in from reference TRBV2 and TRBJ2-1): EPEVTQTPSHQVTQMGQEVILRCVPISNHLYFYWYRQILGQKVEFLVSFYNNEISEKSEIFDDQFSVERPDGSNFTLKIRSTKLEDSAMYFCASSPRTGGGEQFFGPGTRLTVL.

This clone was seen more than once but under ten times. V and J are TRBV2 and TRBJ1-2; 9 bases are a match to TRBD1. CDR3 length equals 14 residues. With 6 bases clipped from V and 4 bases from J, the junction kept 6 bases outside the gene matches. Germline CDR1 and CDR2: SNHLY and FYNNEI. CDR3 in amino acids: CASSRDRESYGYTF. In nucleotides, the CDR3 is TGTGCCAGCAGCAGGGACAGGGAGTCCTATGGCTACACCTTC.

The chain uses TRBV7-8 and TRBJ2-3, with 7 bases fitting TRBD2. V dropped 5 bases and J dropped 2; count of bases not matched to a gene: 13. Looked up from germline, CDR1 is SGHVS and CDR2 is FQNEAQ. The CDR3 contains 17 residues. This chain's CDR3 is CASSALEGRAYTDTQYF. The CDR3 DNA reads as TGTGCCAGCAGCGCCCTCGAGGGGAGGGCCTACACAGATACGCAGTATTTT.

The chain employs TRBV25-1 and TRBJ2-5; 9 bases map to TRBD1. The CDR3 is made up of 15 amino acids. V shed 7 bases, J shed 5 bases, and the junction held 11 bases outside the gene matches. Per germline, CDR1 MGHDK and CDR2 SYGVNS. CDR3 in DNA: TGTGCCAGCACTTATCCACAGGGGGCCGTGGAGACCCAGTACTTC. Amino acids: CASTYPQGAVETQYF.

This chain joins TRBV5-1 and TRBJ2-5; TRBD1 matches at 7 bases. Germline V CDR1 and CDR2: SGHRS, YFSETQ. Germline trimming cut 4 bases from V and 4 bases from J; bases unmatched to any gene: 13. The CDR3 is 16 residues long. CDR3 amino acids: CASSPSQGVFGETQYF. CDR3 sequence (DNA): TGCGCCAGCAGCCCCTCGCAGGGGGTGTTTGGAGAGACCCAGTACTTC.

The V and J genes are TRBV9 and TRBJ2-7; D remains ambiguous. Germline V gene sequence: CDR1 SGDLS, CDR2 YYNGEE. The CDR3 sequence is 16 residues long. Between the trimmed V and J ends, which lost 3 bases and 2 bases, there was a span of 18 bases. As DNA, the CDR3 is TGTGCCAGCAGCGCCGGCGGAGAGAGAGAGGCCTACGAGCAGTACTTC. It yields the protein CASSAGGEREAYEQYF.